These T cell receptor beta chains were read from a single sample in a study of blood T cell repertoires in COVID-19. Repertoires were generated with immunoSEQ multiplex PCR, while TCRdb's copy carries only in-frame clones and drops some. Among around 140,000 clones listed, approximately 90% were seen once. The sequenced sample consisted of peripheral blood. All receptors come from a man aged 50 or older with acute or convalescent COVID-19. Both conserved end residues are part of each CDR3. A D gene is named only where the DNA matches it firmly. Some rows mark clone size as missing; the rest say once, few, many or name a class of expanded clone.

j_call d_call cdr3_length clone_size v_call cdr3_aa cdr3_nt
TRBJ1-1 TRBD1 14 few TRBV27 CASRRTGMNTEAFF TGTGCCAGCAGGCGGACAGGGATGAACACTGAAGCTTTCTTT
TRBJ1-5 NA 16 few TRBV28 CASSPFRTVRGQPQHF TGTGCCAGCAGTCCCTTCCGGACAGTAAGAGGTCAGCCCCAGCATTTT
TRBJ1-2 TRBD1 14 NA TRBV6-5 CASSYSDRAYGYTF TGTGCCAGCAGTTACTCGGACAGGGCCTATGGCTACACCTTC
TRBJ1-1 NA 13 NA TRBV6-6 CATAVDRNTEAFF TGTGCCACCGCTGTGGACAGGAACACTGAAGCTTTCTTT
TRBJ2-2 NA 16 NA TRBV7-2 CASRAWGRGNTGELFF TGTGCCAGCAGGGCCTGGGGCAGGGGGAACACCGGGGAGCTGTTTTTT
TRBJ1-1 NA 13 NA TRBV10-2 CASSDRMNTEAFF TGCGCCAGCAGTGACAGGATGAACACTGAAGCTTTCTTT
TRBJ2-7 NA 13 NA TRBV11-3 CASSLGQNYEQYF TGTGCCAGCAGCTTAGGACAGAACTACGAGCAGTACTTC
TRBJ1-2 TRBD1 14 NA TRBV15 CATSTRQTGEGYTF TGTGCCACCAGCACAAGGCAGACAGGGGAAGGCTACACCTTC
TRBJ2-7 TRBD2 17 NA TRBV5-4 CASSPGGGVKSSYEQYF TGTGCCAGCAGCCCGGGGGGGGGAGTTAAGAGCTCCTACGAGCAGTACTTC
TRBJ2-3 NA 13 once TRBV28 CASTLGGTDTQYF TGTGCCAGCACCCTCGGGGGCACAGATACGCAGTATTTT
TRBJ2-6 NA 17 NA TRBV28 CASSSTGSSSGANVLTF TGTGCCAGCAGTTCAACAGGGTCGAGCTCTGGGGCCAACGTCCTGACTTTC
TRBJ1-5 NA 16 NA TRBV15 CATSYGGEGPNQPQHF TGTGCCACCAGTTATGGTGGGGAGGGCCCCAATCAGCCCCAGCATTTT
TRBJ1-6 TRBD1 14 once TRBV11-2 CASSPGQGVSPLHF TGTGCCAGCAGCCCGGGACAGGGGGTTTCACCCCTCCACTTT
TRBJ1-2 NA 11 NA TRBV11-2 CASSSGYGYTF TGTGCCAGCAGCTCGGGATATGGCTACACCTTC
TRBJ2-5 NA 14 NA TRBV5-1 CASSRSGWQETQYF TGCGCCAGCAGCCGTTCGGGATGGCAAGAGACCCAGTACTTC
TRBJ1-2 TRBD1 12 NA TRBV12-3/TRBV12-4 CASSDRGLGYTF TGTGCCAGCAGTGACAGGGGGCTGGGCTACACCTTC
TRBJ2-5 NA 15 NA TRBV7-9 CASSPVGHSQETQYF TGTGCCAGCAGCCCCGTAGGACACAGCCAAGAGACCCAGTACTTC
TRBJ2-7 TRBD1 14 NA TRBV6-5 CASSWDRDTYEQYF TGTGCCAGCTCATGGGACAGGGATACCTACGAGCAGTACTTC
TRBJ2-3 NA 16 NA TRBV15 CATSRGSAASTDTQYF TGTGCCACCAGCAGAGGCTCTGCGGCTAGCACAGATACGCAGTATTTT
TRBJ1-4 TRBD1 15 NA TRBV28 CASSGQGATNEKLFF TGTGCCAGCAGTGGACAGGGGGCAACTAATGAAAAACTGTTTTTT
TRBJ1-2 NA 11 NA TRBV6-5 CASSSPYGYTF TGTGCCAGCTCGAGCCCCTATGGCTACACCTTC
TRBJ1-2 TRBD1 14 NA TRBV7-9 CASSKDRANYGYTF TGTGCCAGCAGCAAGGACAGGGCCAACTATGGCTACACCTTC
TRBJ1-5 NA 16 NA TRBV2 CASSGTQSGVYQPQHF TGTGCCAGCAGTGGGACGCAGTCAGGGGTCTATCAGCCCCAGCATTTT
TRBJ2-3 NA 15 NA TRBV5-4 CASSSTTGSGDTQYF TGTGCCAGCAGCTCGACAACAGGGTCGGGAGATACGCAGTATTTT
TRBJ2-2 TRBD1 14 NA TRBV20-1 CSASRTGETGELFF TGCAGTGCTAGTAGGACAGGAGAGACCGGGGAGCTGTTTTTT
TRBJ1-4 TRBD1 17 NA TRBV6-2/TRBV6-3 CASSYSRRQGPNEKLFF TGTGCCAGCAGTTACTCCCGCAGACAGGGTCCGAATGAAAAACTGTTTTTT
TRBJ1-6 NA 12 NA TRBV5-1 CASKEEYSPLHF TGCGCCAGCAAGGAGGAATATTCACCCCTCCACTTT
TRBJ1-1 NA 14 NA TRBV10-3 CATHSTVKTFEAFF TGTGCCACCCACTCCACGGTTAAAACTTTTGAAGCTTTCTTT
TRBJ1-1 NA 13 NA TRBV9 CASSAAGGTEAFF TGTGCCAGCAGCGCCGCGGGGGGGACTGAAGCTTTCTTT
TRBJ2-1 NA 15 NA TRBV5-5 CASSLQGLARNEQFF TGTGCCAGCAGCTTGCAGGGGCTAGCTAGAAATGAGCAGTTCTTC
TRBJ1-1 NA 12 NA TRBV28 CASSLPSTEAFF TGTGCCAGCAGTCTCCCGAGCACTGAAGCTTTCTTT
TRBJ2-3 NA 16 few TRBV19 CASSIRPGAGTDTQYF TGTGCCAGTAGTATTCGCCCGGGAGCCGGGACAGATACGCAGTATTTT
TRBJ2-7 NA 15 NA TRBV6-5 CASSHTGGPIYEQYF TGTGCCAGCAGCCATACCGGAGGACCGATCTACGAGCAGTACTTC
TRBJ1-2 TRBD1 14 once TRBV28 CASSLIGQGNGYTF TGTGCCAGCAGTCTTATAGGACAGGGCAATGGCTACACCTTC